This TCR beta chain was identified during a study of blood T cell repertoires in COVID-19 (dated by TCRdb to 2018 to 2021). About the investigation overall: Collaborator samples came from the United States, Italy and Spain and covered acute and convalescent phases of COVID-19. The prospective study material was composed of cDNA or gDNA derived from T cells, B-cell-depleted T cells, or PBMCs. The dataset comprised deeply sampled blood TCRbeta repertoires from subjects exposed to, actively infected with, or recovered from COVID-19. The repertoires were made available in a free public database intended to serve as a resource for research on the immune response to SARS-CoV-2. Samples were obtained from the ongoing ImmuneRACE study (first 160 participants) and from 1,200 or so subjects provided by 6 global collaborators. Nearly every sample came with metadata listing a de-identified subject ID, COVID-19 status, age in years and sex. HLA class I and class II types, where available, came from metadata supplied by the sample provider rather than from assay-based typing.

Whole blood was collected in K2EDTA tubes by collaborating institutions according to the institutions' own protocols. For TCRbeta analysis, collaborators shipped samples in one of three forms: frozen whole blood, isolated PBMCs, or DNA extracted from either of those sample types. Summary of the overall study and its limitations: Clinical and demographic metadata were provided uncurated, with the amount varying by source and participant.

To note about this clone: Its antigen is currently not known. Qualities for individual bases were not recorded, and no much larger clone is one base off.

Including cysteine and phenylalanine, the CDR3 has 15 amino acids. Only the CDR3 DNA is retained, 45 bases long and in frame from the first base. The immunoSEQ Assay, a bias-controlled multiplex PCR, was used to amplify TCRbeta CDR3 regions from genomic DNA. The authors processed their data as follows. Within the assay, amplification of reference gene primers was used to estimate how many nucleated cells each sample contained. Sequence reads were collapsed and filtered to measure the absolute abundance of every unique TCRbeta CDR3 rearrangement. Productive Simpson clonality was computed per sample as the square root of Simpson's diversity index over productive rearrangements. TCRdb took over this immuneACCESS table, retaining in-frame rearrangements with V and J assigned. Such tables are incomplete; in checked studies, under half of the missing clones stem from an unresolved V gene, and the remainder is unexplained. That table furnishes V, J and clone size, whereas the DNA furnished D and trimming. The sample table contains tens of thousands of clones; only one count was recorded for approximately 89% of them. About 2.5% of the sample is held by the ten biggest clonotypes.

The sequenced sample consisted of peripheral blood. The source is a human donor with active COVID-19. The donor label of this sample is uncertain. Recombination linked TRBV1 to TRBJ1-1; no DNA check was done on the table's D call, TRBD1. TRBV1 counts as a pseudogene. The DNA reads TGCACCAGCAGCCGAGGGACAGGGGGTCGAACTGAAGCTTTCTTT. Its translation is CTSSRGTGGRTEAFF.